The 7 T cell receptor beta chains listed next were all sequenced from one sample in a study of CD8+ T cells in alopecia areata. Sequencing used cDNA as its template, made by extracting RNA and reverse transcribing it. Sequenced by immunoSEQ multiplex PCR; TCRdb stores in-frame clones only, minus some. The sample shows about 140,000 clones, 55% of them seen only once. The specimen sequenced was CD4+ T cells sorted from blood. The receptors here all came from a human donor in good health.

V gene TRBV30 combines with J gene TRBJ2-3, with TRBD2 matching 8 bases. Germline CDR1 is GTSNPN and CDR2 is SVGIG (reference sequence). The junction had 5 bases not matched to a gene; V was cut back by 0 bases and J by 6 bases. The CDR3 sequence is 14 residues long. The CDR3 is CAWSVPERGDTQYF. In DNA, the CDR3 is TGTGCCTGGAGTGTACCCGAGCGGGGGGATACGCAGTATTTT.

The rearrangement links TRBV5-1 to TRBJ2-5, with D maybe TRBD2 (6 bases). Germline-derived CDR1 and CDR2 are SGHRS and YFSETQ. There are 14 residues in the CDR3. V shed 3 bases and J shed 4 bases, with 13 bases lying between them. The CDR3 bases are TGCGCCAGCAGCTGGGGGACTGTCGGAGAGACCCAGTACTTC. Its protein product is CASSWGTVGETQYF.

The table lists this clone with many counts. The rearrangement joins TRBV27 to TRBJ2-6; no firm D call. The CDR3 runs to 15 residues. Between the trimmed V and J ends, which lost 11 bases and 4 bases, there was a span of 18 bases. Germline V gives CDR1 MNHEY, CDR2 SMNVEV (reference sequence). The CDR3: CAVQEARSGANVLTF. Written as DNA, the CDR3 is TGTGCCGTCCAGGAAGCACGGTCCGGGGCCAACGTCCTGACTTTC.

The chain joins TRBV5-5 to TRBJ1-1, with D possibly being TRBD1 (5 bases). CDR1 SGHKS and CDR2 YYEKEE come from the germline V gene (reference sequence). This CDR3 contains 15 residues. Trimming took 0 bases from V and 1 from J, leaving 10 bases between them. The CDR3: CASSLDLGGNTEAFF. In nucleotides, the CDR3 is TGTGCCAGCAGCTTGGACCTGGGGGGGAACACTGAAGCTTTCTTT. Combining the CDR3 with reference TRBV5-5 and TRBJ1-1 gives the whole variable domain DAGVTQSPTHLIKTRGQQVTLRCSPISGHKSVSWYQQVLGQGPQFIFQYYEKEERGRGNFPDRFSARQFPNYSSELNVNALLLGDSALYLCASSLDLGGNTEAFFGQGTRLTVV.

This clone has just a few counts. The genes are TRBV14 and TRBJ1-1, with D perhaps matching TRBD1 (5 bases). V was cut by 2 bases and J by 7 bases, with 14 bases left in between. Germline V gene data show CDR1 as SGHDN and CDR2 as FVKESK. This CDR3 region has 14 residues. CDR3 bases: TGTGCCAGCAGCCAAAAAGCCGGGGGGAGTGAAGCTTTCTTT. This translates into CASSQKAGGSEAFF.

The J gene is TRBJ2-7, the V gene TRBV2; 7 bases agree with TRBD2. CDR1 and CDR2 (germline): SNHLY, FYNNEI. The junction had 6 bases not matched to a gene; V was cut back by 8 bases and J by 5 bases. The CDR3 extends over 12 amino acids. For the CDR3, the DNA is TGTGCCAGCGGCCTACTAGCGCACGAGCAGTACTTC. Its protein product is CASGLLAHEQYF. The whole variable domain, remainder taken from reference TRBV2 and TRBJ2-7, is EPEVTQTPSHQVTQMGQEVILRCVPISNHLYFYWYRQILGQKVEFLVSFYNNEISEKSEIFDDQFSVERPDGSNFTLKIRSTKLEDSAMYFCASGLLAHEQYFGPGTRLTVT.

In nucleotides, the CDR3 is TGCGCCAGCAGCCCAGGACTCCCTCGAGAGACCCAGTACTTC. Translating gives CASSPGLPRETQYF. This sequence joins TRBV5-1 and TRBJ2-5; D is perhaps TRBD2 (5 bases). The CDR3 has 14 amino acids. V was trimmed by 4 bases and J by 4 bases, leaving 14 bases between them. Germline V CDR1 and CDR2: SGHRS, YFSETQ.